These 13 T cell receptor beta chains were all obtained from the same sample, sequenced in a study of T cell clones after liver transplantation. Sequenced by immunoSEQ multiplex PCR; TCRdb stores in-frame clones only, minus some. Of 80,000 or so clones in the sample, roughly 80% were seen once. The sequencing here drew on CD4+ T cells from blood, taken approximately 45 months after liver transplant. The receptors were gathered from a human patient who received a liver transplant. Certain T cells may be donor cells from the graft.

The chain joins TRBV11-3 to TRBJ2-1, with 10 bases fitting TRBD2. V shed 5 bases and J 13 bases; nucleotides not matched to a gene: 11. CDR1 SGHNT and CDR2 YENEEA come from the germline V gene. CDR3 length: 14 amino acids. CDR3 sequence (DNA): TGTGCCAGCAGCCCCGCTGCAGCGGGAGGGCCACAGTTCTTC. Protein: CASSPAAAGGPQFF.

The V and J genes are TRBV18 and TRBJ2-3; the D call may be TRBD1 or TRBD2 (5 bases each). The CDR3 has 18 residues. Trimming left V 1 base short and J 0 bases short, with 17 bases between. CDR1 and CDR2 (germline): KGHSH, LQKENI. The CDR3 nucleotides read TGTGCCAGCTCACCACGTCCGAGGGGCCTCCTTAGCACAGATACGCAGTATTTT. Its translation is CASSPRPRGLLSTDTQYF.

The V gene is TRBV7-2, the J gene TRBJ2-7; maybe TRBD2 (6 bases). Germline V gene sequence: CDR1 SGHTA, CDR2 FQGNSA. The CDR3 covers 15 residues. The germline V and J ends were trimmed by 1 base and 1 base, with 11 bases remaining between them. The CDR3 spells CASSLGGRPSYEQYF. CDR3 DNA sequence: TGTGCCAGCAGCTTAGGAGGGAGGCCGTCCTACGAGCAGTACTTC. The whole variable domain, remainder taken from reference TRBV7-2 and TRBJ2-7, is GAGVSQSPSNKVTEKGKDVELRCDPISGHTALYWYRQSLGQGLEFLIYFQGNSAPDKSGLPSDRFSAERTGGSVSTLTIQRTQQEDSAVYLCASSLGGRPSYEQYFGPGTRLTVT.

This clone was detected once. The chain is built from TRBV7-2 and TRBJ2-3; 9 nucleotides agree with TRBD1. Germline V gene sequence: CDR1 SGHTA, CDR2 FQGNSA. Trimming at V came to 6 bases and at J to 2 bases, leaving 12 bases not matched to a gene. The CDR3 spans 17 residues. The CDR3 DNA sequence: TGTGCCAGCAGGTCTATCCGGGACAGGGTATCCACAGATACGCAGTATTTT. Its protein is CASRSIRDRVSTDTQYF.

The chain recombines TRBV5-1 with TRBJ1-1; possibly TRBD1 for D (5 bases). CDR3 length: 18 residues. The germline V gene has CDR1 SGHRS and CDR2 YFSETQ. V was shortened by 5 bases and J by 0 bases, with 23 bases between the two germline ends. The CDR3 DNA follows: TGCGCCAGCAGTACCGACAGCCCCTCAGTACGCATGAACACTGAAGCTTTCTTT. Protein sequence: CASSTDSPSVRMNTEAFF.

This chain uses TRBV4-3 with TRBJ2-1, with 7 bases fitting TRBD2. V lost 4 bases to trimming and J lost 5 bases; unmatched junction nucleotides: 14. The germline V gene encodes CDR1 LGHNA and CDR2 YSLEER. The CDR3 consists of 17 residues. CDR3 loop: CASSLGFGGSPNNEQFF. The CDR3 DNA sequence: TGCGCCAGCAGCCTGGGGTTCGGCGGGAGCCCTAACAATGAGCAGTTCTTC.

The chain joins TRBV7-9 to TRBJ2-1, with D perhaps matching TRBD2 (6 bases). V shed 3 bases and J shed 9 bases, with 18 bases lying between them. Germline CDR1 reads SEHNR; CDR2 reads FQNEAQ (reference sequence). The CDR3 extends over 15 amino acids. CDR3 DNA sequence: TGTGCCAGCAGCTTGTATCTAGTGGGGGGTGGTGAGCAGTTCTTC. It codes for CASSLYLVGGGEQFF.

CDR3 residues: CASRLGSRGFGEKLFF. The CDR3 bases are TGTGCCAGCAGACTTGGCTCCAGGGGTTTCGGAGAAAAACTGTTTTTT. The rearrangement links TRBV7-9 to TRBJ1-4; possibly TRBD1 for D (6 bases). CDR3 length: 16 amino acids. Germline V lookup: CDR1 SEHNR, CDR2 FQNEAQ (reference sequence). Trimming left V 6 bases short and J 8 bases short, with 22 bases between.

The chain joins TRBV7-2 to TRBJ2-7; 9 nucleotides align to TRBD2. Trimming at V came to 0 bases and at J to 1 base, leaving 4 bases not matched to a gene. CDR3 size: 16 residues. The germline CDR1 and CDR2 sequences are SGHTA and FQGNSA. The CDR3 DNA is TGTGCCAGCAGCTTAGCGCTCCTAGCGGGATCCTACGAGCAGTACTTC. It encodes CASSLALLAGSYEQYF.

This clone turned up a few times. The rearrangement joins TRBV11-2 to TRBJ1-4; no firm D call. This CDR3 has 15 residues. Germline V lookup: CDR1 SGHAT, CDR2 FQNNGV. Trimming removed 2 bases from V and 11 bases from J, with 18 bases in between. CDR3 coding DNA: TGTGCCAGCAGCTTACGACTCTCCCAGTCGGGGAAACTGTTTTTT. Protein sequence: CASSLRLSQSGKLFF.

This rearrangement joins TRBV6-5 to TRBJ1-1; tentatively, D is TRBD1 (5 bases). Trimming shortened V by 8 bases and J by 1 base, and 11 bases separated the two germline ends. The V gene's germline CDR1 is MNHEY and CDR2 SVGAGI. The CDR3 runs 13 residues. Written as DNA, the CDR3 is TGTGCCAGCGGCCCCAGGGAGAACACTGAAGCTTTCTTT. As protein: CASGPRENTEAFF.

The V and J genes are TRBV7-8 and TRBJ1-5; unclear D gene. The CDR3 extends over 15 amino acids. Germline V gene data show CDR1 as SGHVS and CDR2 as FQNEAQ. Trimming took 4 bases from V and 2 from J, leaving 12 bases between them. CDR3 DNA sequence: TGTGCCAGCAGCTCTAGACACCTGGGCAATCAGCCCCAGCATTTT. This codes for CASSSRHLGNQPQHF.

This chain uses TRBV4-3 with TRBJ2-1; possibly TRBD2 for D (6 bases). This CDR3 is built from 17 residues. CDR1 and CDR2 from the germline V gene are LGHNA and YSLEER. The V end lost 4 bases, the J end lost 0 bases, and 16 bases lay between the germline ends. DNA for the CDR3: TGCGCCAGCAGCCCGGGACTCCGTCAGAGCTCCTACAATGAGCAGTTCTTC. This gives the protein CASSPGLRQSSYNEQFF.